Included here is one T cell receptor beta chain sequence, with context. In the original analysis: Quantification of nucleated cells was approximated via reference gene primer amplification. The method was immunoSEQ multiplex PCR; TCRdb's version includes in-frame clones alone and lacks a portion of them. V and J calls and clone size come straight from that table; D and trimming were deduced from the DNA. The sample lists about 110,000 clones, approximately 82% seen once, with less than 5% in the top ten. The sample belongs to a study of blood T cell repertoires in COVID-19. The receptor's source is a woman between 65 and 79 years old with acute or convalescent COVID-19. Input material: peripheral blood.

The CDR3 loop is CSATGFRGGEQYF. The CDR3 nucleotides are TGCAGCGCTACGGGATTTCGCGGGGGAGAGCAGTACTTC. The J gene is TRBJ2-7, the V gene TRBV29-1; TRBD2 matches 7 bases. Looked up from germline, CDR1 is SQVTM and CDR2 is ANQGSEA. Trimming took 7 bases from V and 7 from J; bases not matched to a gene: 13. The CDR3 length is 13 residues.